What follows describes a single TCR beta chain. The CDR3 is 13 residues long. Trimming shortened V by 4 bases and J by 0 bases, and 10 bases separated the two germline ends. Per germline, CDR1 GTSNPN and CDR2 SVGIG (reference sequence). The data were obtained in a study of blood T cell repertoires in COVID-19. Profiling relied on immunoSEQ multiplex PCR, and the TCRdb table lists in-frame clones only, not all of them. The table includes 150,000 or so clones, 84% detected once. The V call is TRBV30, the J call TRBJ2-7; possibly TRBD2 for D (6 bases). The sample taken for sequencing was peripheral blood. This TCR was sampled from a man aged 35 to 55 who had recovered from COVID-19. The CDR3 sequence: CAWMGTGSYEQYF. The DNA of the CDR3 is TGTGCCTGGATGGGGACTGGCTCCTACGAGCAGTACTTC.